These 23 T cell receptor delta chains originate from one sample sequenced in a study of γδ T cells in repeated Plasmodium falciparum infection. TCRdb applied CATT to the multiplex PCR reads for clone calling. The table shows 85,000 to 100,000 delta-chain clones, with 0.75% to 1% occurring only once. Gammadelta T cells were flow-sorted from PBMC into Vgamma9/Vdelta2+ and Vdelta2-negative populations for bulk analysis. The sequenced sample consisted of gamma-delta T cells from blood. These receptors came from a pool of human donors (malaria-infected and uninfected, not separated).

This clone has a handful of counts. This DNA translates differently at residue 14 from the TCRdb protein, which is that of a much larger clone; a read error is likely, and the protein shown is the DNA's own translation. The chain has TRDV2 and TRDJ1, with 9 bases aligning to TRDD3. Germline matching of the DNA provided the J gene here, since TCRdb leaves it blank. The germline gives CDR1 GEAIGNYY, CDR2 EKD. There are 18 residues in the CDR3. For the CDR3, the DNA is TGTGCCTGTGACACCGTTGTACCTGGGGGATCCATCACCGGTAAACTCATCTTT. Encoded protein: CACDTVVPGGSITGKLIF.

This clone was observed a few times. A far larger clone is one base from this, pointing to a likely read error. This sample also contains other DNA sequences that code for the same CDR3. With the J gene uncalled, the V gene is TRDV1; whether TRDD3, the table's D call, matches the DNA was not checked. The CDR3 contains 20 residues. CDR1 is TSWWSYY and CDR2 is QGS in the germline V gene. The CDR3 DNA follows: TGTGCTCTTGGGGAACCCCCCCCTTTCCTATTCGGTCATTCCCCTGATAAGCTCATCTTT. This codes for CALGEPPPFLFGHSPDKLIF.

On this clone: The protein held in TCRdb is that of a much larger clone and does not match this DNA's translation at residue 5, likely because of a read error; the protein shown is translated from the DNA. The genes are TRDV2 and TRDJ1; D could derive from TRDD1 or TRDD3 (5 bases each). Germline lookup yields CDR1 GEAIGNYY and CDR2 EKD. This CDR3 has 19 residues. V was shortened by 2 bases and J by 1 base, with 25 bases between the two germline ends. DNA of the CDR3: TGTGCCTGTGACATGCGGAGGACTCCCGTGAAATGGGGCACCGATAAACTCATCTTT. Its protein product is CACDMRRTPVKWGTDKLIF.

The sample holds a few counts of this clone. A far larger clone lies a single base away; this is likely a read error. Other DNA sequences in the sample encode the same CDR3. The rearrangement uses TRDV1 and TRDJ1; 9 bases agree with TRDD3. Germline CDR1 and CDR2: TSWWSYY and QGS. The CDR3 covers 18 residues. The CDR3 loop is CALGDLKAWGISWHKLIF. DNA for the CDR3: TGTGCTCTCGGGGACCTTAAAGCGTGGGGGATAAGCTGGCATAAACTCATCTTT.

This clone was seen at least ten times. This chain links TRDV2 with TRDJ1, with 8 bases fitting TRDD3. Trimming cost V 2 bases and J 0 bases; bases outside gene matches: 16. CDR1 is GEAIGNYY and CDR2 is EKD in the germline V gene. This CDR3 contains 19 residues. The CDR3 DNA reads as TGTGCCTGTGACAGCCGGAGGGTTCTGGGGGACCCCCACACCGATAAACTCATCTTT. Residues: CACDSRRVLGDPHTDKLIF.

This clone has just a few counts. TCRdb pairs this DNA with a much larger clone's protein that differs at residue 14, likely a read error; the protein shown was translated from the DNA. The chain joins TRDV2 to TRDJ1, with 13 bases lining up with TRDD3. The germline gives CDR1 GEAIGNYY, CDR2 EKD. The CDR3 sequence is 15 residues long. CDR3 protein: CACDQTGGYGDKLTF. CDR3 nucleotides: TGTGCCTGTGACCAAACTGGGGGATACGGCGATAAACTCACCTTT.

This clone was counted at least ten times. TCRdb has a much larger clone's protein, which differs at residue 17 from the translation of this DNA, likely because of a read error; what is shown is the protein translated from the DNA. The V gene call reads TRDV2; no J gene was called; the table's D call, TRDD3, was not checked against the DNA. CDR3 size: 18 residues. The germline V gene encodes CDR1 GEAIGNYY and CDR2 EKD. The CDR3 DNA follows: TGTGCCTGTGACACTTTACTGGGGGATACGCGACGTGGCGATAAACTCACCTTT. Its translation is CACDTLLGDTRRGDKLTF.

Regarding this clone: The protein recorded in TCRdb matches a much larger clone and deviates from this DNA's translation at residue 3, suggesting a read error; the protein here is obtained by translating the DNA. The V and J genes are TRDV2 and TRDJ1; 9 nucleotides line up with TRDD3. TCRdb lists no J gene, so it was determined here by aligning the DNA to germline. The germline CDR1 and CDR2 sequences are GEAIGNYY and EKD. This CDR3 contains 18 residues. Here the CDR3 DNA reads TGTGCCCGTGACAAACTGGGGGACGACGCTTTGTACACCGATAAACTCATCTTT. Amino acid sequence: CARDKLGDDALYTDKLIF.

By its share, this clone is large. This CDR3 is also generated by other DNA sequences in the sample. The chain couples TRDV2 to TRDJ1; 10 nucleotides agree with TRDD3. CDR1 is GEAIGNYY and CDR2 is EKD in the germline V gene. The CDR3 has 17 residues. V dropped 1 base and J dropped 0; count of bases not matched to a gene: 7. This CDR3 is CACDTLDTGGYTDKLIF. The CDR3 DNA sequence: TGTGCCTGTGACACACTGGATACTGGGGGATACACCGATAAACTCATCTTT.

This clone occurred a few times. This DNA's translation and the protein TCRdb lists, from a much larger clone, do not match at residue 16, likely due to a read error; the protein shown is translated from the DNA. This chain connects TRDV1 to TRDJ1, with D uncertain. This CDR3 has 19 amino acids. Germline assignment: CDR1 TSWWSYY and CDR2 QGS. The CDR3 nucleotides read TGTGCTCTTGGGGAACTGCCGGTCTACGGTTTCCGGAACACCGATAGACTCATCTTT. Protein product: CALGELPVYGFRNTDRLIF.

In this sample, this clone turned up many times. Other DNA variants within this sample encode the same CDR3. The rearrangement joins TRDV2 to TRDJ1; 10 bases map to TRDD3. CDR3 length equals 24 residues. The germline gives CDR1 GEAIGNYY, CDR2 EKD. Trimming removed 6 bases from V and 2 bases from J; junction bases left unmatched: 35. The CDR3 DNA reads TGTGCCTGTTCGGCCCGCTCCTTGCCTCGGGGTTACTGGGGGATTGGGGATGTTACCGATAAACTCATCTTT. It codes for CACSARSLPRGYWGIGDVTDKLIF.

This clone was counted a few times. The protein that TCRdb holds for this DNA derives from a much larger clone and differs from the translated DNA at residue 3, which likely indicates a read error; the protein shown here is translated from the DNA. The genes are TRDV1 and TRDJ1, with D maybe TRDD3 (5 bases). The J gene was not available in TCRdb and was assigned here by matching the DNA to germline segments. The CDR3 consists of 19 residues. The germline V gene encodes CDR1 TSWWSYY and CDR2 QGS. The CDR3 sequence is CAHGYLTRGPPGSTDKLIF. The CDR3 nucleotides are TGTGCTCATGGGTACCTAACGAGGGGACCCCCCGGGAGCACCGATAAACTCATCTTT.

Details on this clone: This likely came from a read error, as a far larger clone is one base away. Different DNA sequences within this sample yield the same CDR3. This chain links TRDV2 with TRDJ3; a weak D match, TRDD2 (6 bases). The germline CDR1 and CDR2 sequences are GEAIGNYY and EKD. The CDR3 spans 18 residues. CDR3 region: CACDTVSYEPWDTRQMFF. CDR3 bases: TGCGCCTGTGACACCGTCTCCTACGAGCCCTGGGACACCCGACAGATGTTTTTC.

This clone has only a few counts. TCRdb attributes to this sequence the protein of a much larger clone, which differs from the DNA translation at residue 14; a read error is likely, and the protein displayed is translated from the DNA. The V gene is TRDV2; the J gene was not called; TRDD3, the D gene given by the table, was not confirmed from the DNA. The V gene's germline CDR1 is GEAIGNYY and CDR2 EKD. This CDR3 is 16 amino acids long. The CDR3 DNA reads TGTGCCTGTGACACCGGACTACTGGGGGATACCGATAAACCCATCTTT. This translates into CACDTGLLGDTDKPIF.

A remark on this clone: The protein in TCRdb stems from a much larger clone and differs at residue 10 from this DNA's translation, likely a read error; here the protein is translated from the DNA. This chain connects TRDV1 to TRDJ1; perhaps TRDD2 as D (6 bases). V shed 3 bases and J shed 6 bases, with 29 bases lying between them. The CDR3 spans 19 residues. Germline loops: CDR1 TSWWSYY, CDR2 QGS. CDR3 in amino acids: CALGDLILLKILPRNKLIF. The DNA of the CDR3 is TGTGCTCTTGGGGATCTCATCCTACTGAAGATACTACCGCGAAATAAACTCATCTTT.

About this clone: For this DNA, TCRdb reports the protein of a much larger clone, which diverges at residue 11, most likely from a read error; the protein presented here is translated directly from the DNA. Here the CDR3 reads CACDTVDAHALSSWDTRQMFF. Written as DNA, the CDR3 is TGTGCCTGTGACACCGTCGACGCTCACGCCCTTAGCTCCTGGGACACCCGACAGATGTTTTTC. The J gene is TRDJ3, the V gene TRDV2; D gene unclear. Since TCRdb gives no J gene, matching the DNA to germline was used here to assign it. The germline V gene has CDR1 GEAIGNYY and CDR2 EKD. Between the trimmed V and J ends, which lost 0 bases and 0 bases, there was a span of 20 bases. This CDR3 is built from 21 residues.

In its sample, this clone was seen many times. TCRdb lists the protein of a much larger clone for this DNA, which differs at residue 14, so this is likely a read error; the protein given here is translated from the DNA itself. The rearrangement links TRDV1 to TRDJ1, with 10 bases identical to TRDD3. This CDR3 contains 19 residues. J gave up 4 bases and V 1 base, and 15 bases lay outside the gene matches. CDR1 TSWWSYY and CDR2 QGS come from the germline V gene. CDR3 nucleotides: TGTGCTCTTGGGGAACCTACTTCCTTCCAACTGGGGGATGTCGATAAACTCATCTTT. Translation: CALGEPTSFQLGDVDKLIF.

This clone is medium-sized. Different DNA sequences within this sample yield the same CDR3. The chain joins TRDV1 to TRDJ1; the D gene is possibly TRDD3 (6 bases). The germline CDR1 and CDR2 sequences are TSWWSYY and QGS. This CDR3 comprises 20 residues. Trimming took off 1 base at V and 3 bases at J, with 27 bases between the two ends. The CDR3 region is CALGEQRGSPRWDKADKLIF. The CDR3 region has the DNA TGTGCTCTTGGGGAACAAAGGGGCTCCCCACGATGGGATAAAGCCGATAAACTCATCTTT.

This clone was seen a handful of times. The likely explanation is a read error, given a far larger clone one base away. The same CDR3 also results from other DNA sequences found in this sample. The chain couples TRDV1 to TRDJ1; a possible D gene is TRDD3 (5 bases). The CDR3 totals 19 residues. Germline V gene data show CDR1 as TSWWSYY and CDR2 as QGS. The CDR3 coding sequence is TGCGCTCTTGGGGAAAGCCCCCCACTCCGTCCACCGTACACCGATAAACTCATCTTT. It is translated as CALGESPPLRPPYTDKLIF.

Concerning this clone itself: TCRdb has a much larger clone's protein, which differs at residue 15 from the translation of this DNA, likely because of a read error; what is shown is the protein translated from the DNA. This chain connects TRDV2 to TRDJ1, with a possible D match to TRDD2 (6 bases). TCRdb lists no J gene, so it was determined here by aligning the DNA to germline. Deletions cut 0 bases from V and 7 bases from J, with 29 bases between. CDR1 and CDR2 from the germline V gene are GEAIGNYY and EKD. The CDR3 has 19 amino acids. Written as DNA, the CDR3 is TGTGCCTGTGACACCGTCGCCGCGACCCCTAACACCTCCTACGGTAAACTCATCTTT. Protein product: CACDTVAATPNTSYGKLIF.

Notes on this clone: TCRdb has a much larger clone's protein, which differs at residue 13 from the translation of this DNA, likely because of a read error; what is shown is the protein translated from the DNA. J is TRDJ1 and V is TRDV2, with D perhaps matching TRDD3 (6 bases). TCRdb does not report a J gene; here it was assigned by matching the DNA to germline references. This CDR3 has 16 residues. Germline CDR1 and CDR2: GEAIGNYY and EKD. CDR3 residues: CACDTVGSIRTDRLIF. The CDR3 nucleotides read TGTGCCTGTGACACCGTCGGGTCGATACGCACCGATAGACTCATCTTT.

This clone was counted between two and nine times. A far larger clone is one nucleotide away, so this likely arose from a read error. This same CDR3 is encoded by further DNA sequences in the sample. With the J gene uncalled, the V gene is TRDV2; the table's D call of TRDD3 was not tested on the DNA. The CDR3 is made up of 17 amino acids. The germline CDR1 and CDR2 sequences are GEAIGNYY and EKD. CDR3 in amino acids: CACDPVLGDTRTDKLIF. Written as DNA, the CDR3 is TGTGCCTGTGACCCCGTACTGGGGGATACGCGGACCGATAAGCTCATCTTT.

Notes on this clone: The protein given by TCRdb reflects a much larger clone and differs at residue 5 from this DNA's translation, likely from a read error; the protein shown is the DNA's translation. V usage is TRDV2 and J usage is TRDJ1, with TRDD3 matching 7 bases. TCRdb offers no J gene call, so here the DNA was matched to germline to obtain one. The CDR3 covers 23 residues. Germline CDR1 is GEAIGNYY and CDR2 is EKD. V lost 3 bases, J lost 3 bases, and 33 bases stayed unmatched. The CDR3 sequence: CACDGPSRVATGDPTLIADKLIF. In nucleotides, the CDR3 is TGTGCCTGTGACGGACCCTCTCGCGTAGCAACTGGGGACCCTACCCTTATTGCCGATAAACTCATCTTT.